This entry describes one TCR beta chain. Its antigen is currently unknown. The data were produced by immunoSEQ multiplex PCR, yet TCRdb's version contains in-frame clones alone and is incomplete. In the table there are some 62,000 clones, 76% of which are singletons. Germline V gives CDR1 WNHNN, CDR2 SYGVQD (reference sequence). CDR3 length equals 17 residues. V dropped 5 bases and J dropped 5; count of bases not matched to a gene: 9. These data are taken from a study of T cell responses to AZD1222 COVID-19 vaccine. The wider study: Second doses at about 4 or about 12 weeks were pooled. Study-wide results and limits: Females outnumbered males among donors, who were mostly white British; clonal diversity was possibly underestimated. Dominant at 160-218 and 743-854, vaccine-associated CD4 TCRs also spanned spike. Variant regions that are unmutated are reportedly the target of nearly half of spike-specific TCRs.

The sequence derives from an adult in good health. The sample consisted of peripheral blood, taken on day 0 of AZD1222 vaccination. The genes are TRBV10-1 and TRBJ2-2; 12 positions match TRBD2. The CDR3 DNA reads as TGCGCCAGCAGTCCCCTGACTAGCGGGGGCCAGACCGGGGAGCTGTTTTTT. Protein: CASSPLTSGGQTGELFF.